These 28 T cell receptor beta chains originate from one sample sequenced in a study of cytomegalovirus exposure and HLA in healthy donors. The PCR contained 60 Vbeta and 13 Jbeta primers. Sequenced by immunoSEQ multiplex PCR; TCRdb stores in-frame clones only, minus some. In total, the table holds about 190,000 clones. Sample: PBMCs. The receptors derive from a woman between 25 and 40 years old in good health and CMV-seropositive.

This chain uses TRBV5-6 with TRBJ2-3, with 11 bases that match TRBD2. Germline-derived CDR1 and CDR2 are SGHDT and YYEEEE. This CDR3 comprises 15 residues. Trimming at V came to 3 bases and at J to 4 bases, leaving 4 bases not matched to a gene. DNA of the CDR3: TGTGCCAGCAGCTGGGAGACTAGCGGGGCAGATACGCAGTATTTT. Its translation is CASSWETSGADTQYF.

The V and J genes are TRBV10-3 and TRBJ1-2, with 7 nucleotides matching TRBD1. J gave up 4 bases and V 5 bases, and 16 bases lay outside the gene matches. The CDR3 runs 17 residues. Per germline, CDR1 ENHRY and CDR2 SYGVKD. The CDR3 region has the DNA TGTGCCATCAGTAGCCACAGGGGAAAGTCTGATGGCTATGGCTACACCTTC. This sequence encodes CAISSHRGKSDGYGYTF.

The J gene is TRBJ2-3, the V gene TRBV2; a possible D gene is TRBD2 (5 bases). Germline V gives CDR1 SNHLY, CDR2 FYNNEI. The CDR3 sequence is 14 residues long. The germline V and J ends were trimmed by 2 bases and 4 bases, with 10 bases remaining between them. In DNA, the CDR3 is TGTGCCAGCAGTGAACCGCGGGTCTCAGATACGCAGTATTTT. It codes for CASSEPRVSDTQYF.

V and J are TRBV5-1 and TRBJ2-1, with 12 positions matching TRBD2. CDR3 length equals 15 residues. Germline V CDR1 and CDR2: SGHRS, YFSETQ. With 4 bases clipped from V and 7 bases from J, the junction kept 6 bases outside the gene matches. The chain's CDR3 is CASSPPSGRVNEQFF. CDR3 nucleotides: TGCGCCAGCAGCCCCCCTAGCGGGAGGGTGAATGAGCAGTTCTTC.

The genes are TRBV5-1 and TRBJ2-5, with 8 bases that match TRBD1. The V gene end was trimmed by 4 bases and the J gene end by 0 bases; junction bases not matched to a gene: 8. This CDR3 is built from 16 residues. Germline V gives CDR1 SGHRS, CDR2 YFSETQ. DNA for the CDR3: TGCGCCAGCAGCCTAGGTGGGACAGGCTACCAAGAGACCCAGTACTTC. Its protein product is CASSLGGTGYQETQYF.

CDR3 region: CASSELVSRGTNTGELFF. The CDR3 coding sequence is TGTGCCAGCAGTGAACTGGTTTCAAGGGGAACGAACACCGGGGAGCTGTTTTTT. The gene calls are TRBV6-1 and TRBJ2-2; D is possibly TRBD1 (5 bases). The CDR3 contains 18 residues. Germline loops: CDR1 MNHNS, CDR2 SASEGT. Trimming left V 2 bases short and J 0 bases short, with 16 bases between.

This chain links TRBV29-1 with TRBJ2-1, with a possible D match to TRBD1 (5 bases). Germline values: CDR1 SQVTM, CDR2 ANQGSEA. Trimming removed 1 base from V and 8 bases from J, with 12 bases in between. The CDR3 runs 13 residues. As DNA, the CDR3 is TGCAGCGTTGAAGGCCGGTGGGGCTATGAGCAGTTCTTC. Protein: CSVEGRWGYEQFF.

The rearrangement links TRBV10-3 to TRBJ2-3; D gene ambiguous. Germline V gene lookup returns CDR1 ENHRY and CDR2 SYGVKD. Trimming left V 6 bases short and J 0 bases short, with 22 bases between. CDR3 length equals 18 residues. The CDR3 DNA is TGTGCCATCAGAGAGGTACTCACTCCCTCGATTAGCACAGATACGCAGTATTTT. This sequence encodes CAIREVLTPSISTDTQYF.

This chain joins TRBV9 and TRBJ1-1, with D perhaps TRBD1 (5 bases). The CDR3 consists of 15 residues. Trimming cost V 4 bases and J 4 bases, with 17 bases left between them. The germline V gene has CDR1 SGDLS and CDR2 YYNGEE. The CDR3 DNA follows: TGTGCCAGCAGCCTCCCCACGGAAGGGGTCACTGAAGCTTTCTTT. Amino acid sequence: CASSLPTEGVTEAFF.

The chain carries TRBV5-4 and TRBJ1-2, with a tentative D call TRBD1 (5 bases). The CDR3 extends over 17 amino acids. CDR1 is SGHNT, CDR2 YYREEE, per germline (reference sequence). V was clipped by 0 bases and J by 6 bases, with 21 bases between them. CDR3 coding DNA: TGTGCCAGCAGCTTGGACTTTACGGGGGGAGGGATAGATGGCTACACCTTC. It specifies CASSLDFTGGGIDGYTF.

The chain couples TRBV5-1 to TRBJ1-1; D is ambiguous. This CDR3 is built from 14 residues. The germline CDR1 and CDR2 sequences are SGHRS and YFSETQ. With 1 base removed from V and 4 bases from J, the gap between germline ends came to 11 bases. The CDR3 nucleotides are TGCGCCAGCAGCTTGATACAGTCCCCCACTGAAGCTTTCTTT. Its translation is CASSLIQSPTEAFF.

The J gene is TRBJ2-7, the V gene TRBV6-5; 11 nucleotides align to TRBD2. This CDR3 is built from 15 residues. Germline values: CDR1 MNHEY, CDR2 SVGAGI. V gave up 5 bases and J gave up 3 bases; unmatched junction bases: 6. CDR3 in amino acids: CASSRYGLAGYEQYF. CDR3 bases: TGTGCCAGCAGTCGATACGGACTAGCGGGCTACGAGCAGTACTTC.

The V gene is TRBV15, the J gene TRBJ2-7, with 8 bases fitting TRBD1. The V gene end was trimmed by 6 bases and the J gene end by 3 bases; junction bases not matched to a gene: 7. Germline V gives CDR1 LNHNV, CDR2 YYDKDF (reference sequence). The CDR3 loop spans 14 amino acids. As DNA, the CDR3 is TGTGCCACCAGTCCAGGGGGCAAGCTCTACGAGCAGTACTTC. Its protein product is CATSPGGKLYEQYF.

This chain joins TRBV5-1 and TRBJ1-1; possible D gene TRBD1, 5 bases. CDR1 is SGHRS, CDR2 YFSETQ, per germline. This CDR3 has 15 residues. Trimming took off 6 bases at V and 3 bases at J, with 18 bases between the two ends. The CDR3: CASTQGGKRDTEAFF. In DNA, the CDR3 is TGCGCCAGCACCCAGGGTGGGAAAAGGGACACTGAAGCTTTCTTT.

DNA for the CDR3: TGTGCCAGCAGCCTGACAGGAGCCTATAATTCACCCCTCCACTTT. As protein: CASSLTGAYNSPLHF. The V call is TRBV6-5, the J call TRBJ1-6, with D possibly matching TRBD1 (6 bases). This CDR3 is 15 amino acids long. Trimming cost V 6 bases and J 2 bases, with 11 bases left between them. CDR1 is MNHEY and CDR2 is SVGAGI in the germline V gene.

The chain is built from TRBV5-6 and TRBJ2-2; 7 nucleotides line up with TRBD1. Germline lookup yields CDR1 SGHDT and CDR2 YYEEEE. This CDR3 spans 13 amino acids. V lost 7 bases and J lost 5; bases outside the gene matches: 5. CDR3 region: CASGRQGTGELFF. As DNA, the CDR3 is TGTGCCAGCGGCCGACAGGGAACCGGGGAGCTGTTTTTT.

This chain uses TRBV6-5 with TRBJ2-5; 7 bases match TRBD2. Germline CDR1 MNHEY, CDR2 SVGAGI. The CDR3 is 15 residues long. V lost 5 bases and J lost 1; bases outside the gene matches: 7. For the CDR3, the DNA is TGTGCCAGCAGTGCACTTTCTAGCGGCCAAGAGACCCAGTACTTC. Amino acid sequence: CASSALSSGQETQYF.

The rearrangement joins TRBV7-8 to TRBJ1-1, with 7 bases lining up with TRBD1. This CDR3 has 14 residues. V trimming: 4 bases; J trimming: 6 bases; junction bases outside the gene matches: 8. The germline gives CDR1 SGHVS, CDR2 FQNEAQ. CDR3 amino acids: CASSYEGARAEAFF. The CDR3 DNA reads TGTGCCAGCAGCTACGAGGGGGCTCGGGCTGAAGCTTTCTTT.

This chain joins TRBV15 and TRBJ1-4, with D perhaps matching TRBD1 (5 bases). The V gene's germline CDR1 is LNHNV and CDR2 YYDKDF (reference sequence). Trimming took 0 bases from V and 8 from J, leaving 16 bases between them. The CDR3 loop spans 16 amino acids. CDR3 nucleotide sequence: TGTGCCACCAGCAGAGATGTCGCCGGCGGGGCGGAAAAACTGTTTTTT. Amino acids: CATSRDVAGGAEKLFF.

V gene TRBV5-1 combines with J gene TRBJ2-3, with 10 bases lining up with TRBD2. CDR3 size: 15 residues. V was pared by 6 bases and J by 5 bases, with 9 bases of the junction left unmatched. The germline V gene encodes CDR1 SGHRS and CDR2 YFSETQ. The CDR3 region is CASTLAGDLEDTQYF. CDR3 nucleotides: TGCGCCAGCACTCTAGCGGGAGATCTAGAAGATACGCAGTATTTT.

The rearrangement uses TRBV9 and TRBJ1-1, with D maybe TRBD1 (6 bases). The CDR3 is 16 amino acids. With 0 bases removed from V and 7 bases from J, the gap between germline ends came to 19 bases. CDR1 and CDR2 from the germline V gene are SGDLS and YYNGEE. CDR3 region: CASSVVGRRGLGEAFF. CDR3 bases: TGTGCCAGCAGCGTAGTAGGTCGCAGGGGCCTCGGTGAAGCTTTCTTT. The full variable domain, with the rest looked up from reference TRBV9 and TRBJ1-1, is DSGVTQTPKHLITATGQRVTLRCSPRSGDLSVYWYQQSLDQGLQFLIQYYNGEERAKGNILERFSAQQFPDLHSELNLSSLELGDSALYFCASSVVGRRGLGEAFFGQGTRLTVV.

This rearrangement joins TRBV18 to TRBJ2-7; TRBD1 is a possible D gene (6 bases). The CDR3 sequence is 14 residues long. Trimming cost V 3 bases and J 1 base, with 10 bases left between them. CDR1 and CDR2 from the germline V gene are KGHSH and LQKENI. CDR3 DNA: TGTGCCAGCTCACCCGAGACAGGATCCTACGAGCAGTACTTC. The encoded protein is CASSPETGSYEQYF.

This chain connects TRBV28 to TRBJ1-2, with D perhaps TRBD1 (5 bases). This CDR3 spans 14 amino acids. V was pared by 3 bases and J by 4 bases, with 12 bases between. Germline loops: CDR1 MDHEN, CDR2 SYDVKM. CDR3 DNA: TGTGCCAGCAGTTTTTCCGGGGGTCTCTATGGCTACACCTTC. This codes for CASSFSGGLYGYTF.

The CDR3 nucleotides read TGTGCCAGCAGCTCAGGACAGCCCTATCAGCCCCAGCATTTT. Its protein product is CASSSGQPYQPQHF. The chain couples TRBV7-2 to TRBJ1-5, with D maybe TRBD1 (6 bases). V was cut by 4 bases and J by 5 bases, with 12 bases left in between. The CDR3 loop spans 14 amino acids. Germline assignment: CDR1 SGHTA and CDR2 FQGNSA.

This rearrangement joins TRBV6-6 to TRBJ1-5; the match to TRBD1 covers 8 bases. The V and J ends lost 6 bases and 1 base, in that order; junction bases with no gene match: 5. This CDR3 has 15 amino acids. The germline gives CDR1 MNHNY, CDR2 SVGAGI (reference sequence). In DNA, the CDR3 is TGTGCCAGCAGGGACAGGGTTTTGAGCAATCAGCCCCAGCATTTT. Translated: CASRDRVLSNQPQHF.

CDR3 DNA: TGCGCCAGCAGCTTGGAACTAGCGGGAGTAGATACGCAGTATTTT. The encoded protein is CASSLELAGVDTQYF. V usage is TRBV5-1 and J usage is TRBJ2-3; 11 bases are shared with TRBD2. Germline values: CDR1 SGHRS, CDR2 YFSETQ. The V segment lost 0 bases and the J segment 5 bases; nucleotides outside the gene matches: 2. The CDR3 is 15 residues long.

The V call is TRBV19, the J call TRBJ2-7; TRBD1 is a possible D gene (6 bases). V dropped 7 bases and J dropped 2 bases, with 6 bases sitting between them. The CDR3 loop spans 11 amino acids. The V gene's germline CDR1 is LNHDA and CDR2 SQIVND (reference sequence). CDR3 protein: CASTGAYEQYF. The CDR3 DNA is TGTGCCAGTACAGGGGCCTACGAGCAGTACTTC.

The chain has TRBV6-4 and TRBJ1-5; 7 bases match TRBD1. Losses at the gene ends were 2 bases for V and 0 bases for J; bases not matched to a gene: 7. This CDR3 is 17 amino acids long. The V gene's germline CDR1 is MRHNA and CDR2 SNTAGT. CDR3 DNA sequence: TGTGCCAGCAGTGACCTGGGACAGACTAATAGCAATCAGCCCCAGCATTTT. Translated: CASSDLGQTNSNQPQHF.